This TCR beta chain was sequenced for a study of T-cell reconstitution after alpha-beta-depleted transplantation in children. This clonotype was observed at least ten times. Unique molecular identifiers tagged the TCRbeta library. TCRdb independently ran MiXCR on the PCR reads; one entry per CDR3 protein. The sample shows roughly 500,000 distinct CDR3 sequences, 10% to 13% of them seen only once. Germline loops: CDR1 MNHEY, CDR2 SVGEGT. The CDR3 has 16 amino acids. V shed 5 bases, J shed 8 bases, and the junction held 10 bases outside the gene matches. The chain combines TRBV6-2 or TRBV6-3 with TRBJ2-1; 12 bases align to TRBD2. Sequences were derived from PBMCs, sampled before TCRalphabeta/CD19-depleted stem cell transplant. The clonotype originates from a child aged 2 to 15 with inherited bone marrow failure, due to receive a stem cell transplant. Here the CDR3 DNA reads TGTGCCAGCAGTACCACCGGACTAGCGGGAATAGATGAGCAGTTCTTC. Translation: CASSTTGLAGIDEQFF.